This T cell receptor beta chain came from a study of blood T cell repertoires in COVID-19. Study overall: From T cells, B-cell-depleted T cells, or PBMCs came the material, which was cDNA or gDNA.

Authors' processing steps: From reference gene primer amplification, estimates of nucleated cell counts were derived. TCRdb's copy holds only in-frame clones and misses some; the assay was immunoSEQ multiplex PCR. V and J calls plus clone size are reproduced from that table; the DNA served to infer D and trimming. The sample lists some 44,000 clones, approximately 90% occurring once. The length of the CDR3 is 13 residues. The V gene's germline CDR1 is SGDLS and CDR2 YYNGEE. Trimming took off 1 base at V and 6 bases at J, with 10 bases between the two ends. This TCR was recovered from a human donor in a cohort sampled during active COVID-19. The sample was peripheral blood. The V and J genes are TRBV9 and TRBJ1-2; D ambiguous. The chain's CDR3 is CASSVYTADGYTF. CDR3 coding DNA: TGTGCCAGCAGCGTATACACAGCCGATGGCTACACCTTC.